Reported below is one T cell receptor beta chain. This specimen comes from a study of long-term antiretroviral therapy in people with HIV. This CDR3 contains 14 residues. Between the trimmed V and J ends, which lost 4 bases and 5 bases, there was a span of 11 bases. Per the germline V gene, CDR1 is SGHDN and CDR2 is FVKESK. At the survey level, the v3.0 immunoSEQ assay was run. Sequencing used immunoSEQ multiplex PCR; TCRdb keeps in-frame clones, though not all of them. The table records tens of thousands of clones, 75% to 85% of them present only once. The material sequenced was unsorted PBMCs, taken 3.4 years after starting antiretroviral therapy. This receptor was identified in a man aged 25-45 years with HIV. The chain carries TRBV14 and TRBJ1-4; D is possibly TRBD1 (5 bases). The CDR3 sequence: CASSRQGPNEKLFF. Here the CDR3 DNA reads TGTGCCAGCAGCCGTCAGGGACCCAATGAAAAACTGTTTTTT.